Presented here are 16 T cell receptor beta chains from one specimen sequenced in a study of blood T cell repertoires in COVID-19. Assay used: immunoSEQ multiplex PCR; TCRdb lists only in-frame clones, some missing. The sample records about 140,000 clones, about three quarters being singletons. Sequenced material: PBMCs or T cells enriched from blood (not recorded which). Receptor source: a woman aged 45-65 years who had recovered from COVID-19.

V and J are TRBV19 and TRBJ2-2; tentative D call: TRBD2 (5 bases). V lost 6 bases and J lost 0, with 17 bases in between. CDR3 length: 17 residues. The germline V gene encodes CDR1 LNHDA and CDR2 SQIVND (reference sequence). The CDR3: CASRSREGSPNTGELFF. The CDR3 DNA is TGTGCCAGTAGGTCAAGAGAGGGATCCCCGAACACCGGGGAGCTGTTTTTT.

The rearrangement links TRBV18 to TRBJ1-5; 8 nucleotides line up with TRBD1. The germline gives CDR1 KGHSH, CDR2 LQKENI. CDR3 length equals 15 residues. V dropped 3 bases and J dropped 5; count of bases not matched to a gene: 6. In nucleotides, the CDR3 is TGTGCCAGCTCACCTCCAGGGGGCATCGATCAGCCCCAGCATTTT. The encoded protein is CASSPPGGIDQPQHF.

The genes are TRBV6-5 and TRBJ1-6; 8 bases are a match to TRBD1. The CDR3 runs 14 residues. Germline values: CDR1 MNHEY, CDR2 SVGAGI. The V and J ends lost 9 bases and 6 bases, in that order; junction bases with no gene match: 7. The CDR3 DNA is TGTGCCAGTGGGACAGGAGAAGCTAATTCACCCCTCCACTTT. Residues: CASGTGEANSPLHF.

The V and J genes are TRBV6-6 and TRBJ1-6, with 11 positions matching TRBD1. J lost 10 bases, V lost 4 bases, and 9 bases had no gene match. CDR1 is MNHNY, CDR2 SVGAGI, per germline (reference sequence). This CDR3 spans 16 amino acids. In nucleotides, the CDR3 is TGTGCCAGCAGTTCCCCGGACAGGGGGCGTCAGTCACCCCTCCACTTT. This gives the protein CASSSPDRGRQSPLHF.

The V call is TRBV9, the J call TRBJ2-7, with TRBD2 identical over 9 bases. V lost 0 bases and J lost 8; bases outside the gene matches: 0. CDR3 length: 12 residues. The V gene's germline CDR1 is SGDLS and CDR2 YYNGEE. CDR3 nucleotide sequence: TGTGCCAGCAGCGTAGCTAGCGGGAAGCAGTACTTC. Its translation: CASSVASGKQYF.

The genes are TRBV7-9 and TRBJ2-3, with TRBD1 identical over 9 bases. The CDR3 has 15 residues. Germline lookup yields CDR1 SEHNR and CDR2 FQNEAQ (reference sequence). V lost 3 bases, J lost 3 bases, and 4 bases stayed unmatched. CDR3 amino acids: CASSFGQGLTDTQYF. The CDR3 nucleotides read TGTGCCAGCAGCTTTGGACAGGGGTTGACAGATACGCAGTATTTT.

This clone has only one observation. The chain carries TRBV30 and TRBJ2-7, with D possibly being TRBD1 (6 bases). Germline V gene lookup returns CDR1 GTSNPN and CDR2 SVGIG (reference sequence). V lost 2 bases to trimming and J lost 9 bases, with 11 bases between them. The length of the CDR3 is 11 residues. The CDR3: CAWSTGSGQYF. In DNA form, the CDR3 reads TGTGCCTGGAGTACAGGGTCTGGGCAGTACTTC.

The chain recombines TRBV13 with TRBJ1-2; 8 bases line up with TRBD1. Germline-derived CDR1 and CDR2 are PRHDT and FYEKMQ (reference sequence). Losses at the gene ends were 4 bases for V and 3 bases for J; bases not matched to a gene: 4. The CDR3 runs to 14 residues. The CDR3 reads CASSSQGADYGYTF. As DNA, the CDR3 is TGTGCCAGCAGCTCGCAGGGGGCTGACTATGGCTACACCTTC.

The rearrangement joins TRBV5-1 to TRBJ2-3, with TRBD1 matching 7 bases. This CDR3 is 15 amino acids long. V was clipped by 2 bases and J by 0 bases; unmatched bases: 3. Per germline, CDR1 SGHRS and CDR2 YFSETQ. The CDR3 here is CASSLRDSSTDTQYF. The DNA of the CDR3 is TGCGCCAGCAGCTTACGGGACAGTAGCACAGATACGCAGTATTTT.

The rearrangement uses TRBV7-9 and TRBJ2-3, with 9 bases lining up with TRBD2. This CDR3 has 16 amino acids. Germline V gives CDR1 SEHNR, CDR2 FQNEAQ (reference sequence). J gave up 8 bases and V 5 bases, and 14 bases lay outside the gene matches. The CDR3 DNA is TGTGCCAGCAGCCTACTCCAAGCGGGGGGTCTCGGTACGCAGTATTTT. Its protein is CASSLLQAGGLGTQYF.

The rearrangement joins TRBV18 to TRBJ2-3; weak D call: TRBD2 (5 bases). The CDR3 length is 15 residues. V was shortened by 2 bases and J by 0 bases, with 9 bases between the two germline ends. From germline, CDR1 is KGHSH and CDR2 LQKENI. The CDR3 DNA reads TGTGCCAGCTCACCAAGGACTTACAGCACAGATACGCAGTATTTT. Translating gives CASSPRTYSTDTQYF.

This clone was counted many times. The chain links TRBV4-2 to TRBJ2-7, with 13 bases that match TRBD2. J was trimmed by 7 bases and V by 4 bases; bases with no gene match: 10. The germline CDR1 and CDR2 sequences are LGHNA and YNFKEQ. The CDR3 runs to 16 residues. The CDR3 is CASSLLTSGGSGEQYF. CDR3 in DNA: TGTGCCAGCAGCCTCCTGACTAGCGGGGGGTCCGGGGAGCAGTACTTC.

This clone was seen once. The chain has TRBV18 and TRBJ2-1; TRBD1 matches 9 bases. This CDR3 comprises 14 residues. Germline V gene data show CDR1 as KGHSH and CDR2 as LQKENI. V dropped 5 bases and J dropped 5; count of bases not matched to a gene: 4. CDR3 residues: CASSSGTGNNEQFF. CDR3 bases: TGTGCCAGCTCATCCGGGACAGGGAACAATGAGCAGTTCTTC.

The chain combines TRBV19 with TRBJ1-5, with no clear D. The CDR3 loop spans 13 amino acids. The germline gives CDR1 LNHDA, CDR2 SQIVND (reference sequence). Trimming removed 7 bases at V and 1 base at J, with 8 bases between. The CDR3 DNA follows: TGTGCCAGTACGCTTCAGAGCAATCAGCCCCAGCATTTT. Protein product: CASTLQSNQPQHF. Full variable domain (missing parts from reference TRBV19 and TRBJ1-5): DGGITQSPKYLFRKEGQNVTLSCEQNLNHDAMYWYRQDPGQGLRLIYYSQIVNDFQKGDIAEGYSVSREKKESFPLTVTSAQKNPTAFYLCASTLQSNQPQHFGDGTRLSIL.

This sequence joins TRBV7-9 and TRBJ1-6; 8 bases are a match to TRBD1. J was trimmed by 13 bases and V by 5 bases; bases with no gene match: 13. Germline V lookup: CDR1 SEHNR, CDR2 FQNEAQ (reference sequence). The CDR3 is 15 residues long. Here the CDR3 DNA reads TGTGCCAGCAGCACGAACACAGGGGGAGGGTCGCCCCTCCACTTT. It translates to CASSTNTGGGSPLHF. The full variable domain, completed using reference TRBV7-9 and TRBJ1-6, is DTGVSQNPRHKITKRGQNVTFRCDPISEHNRLYWYRQTLGQGPEFLTYFQNEAQLEKSRLLSDRFSAERPKGSFSTLEIQRTEQGDSAMYLCASSTNTGGGSPLHFGNGTRLTVT.

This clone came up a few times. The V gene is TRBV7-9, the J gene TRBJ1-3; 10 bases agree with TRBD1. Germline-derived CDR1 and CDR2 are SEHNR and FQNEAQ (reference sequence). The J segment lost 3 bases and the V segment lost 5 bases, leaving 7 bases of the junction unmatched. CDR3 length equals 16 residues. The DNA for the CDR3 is TGTGCCAGCAGCCTTTGGACAGGGGGTTATGGAAACACCATATATTTT. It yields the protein CASSLWTGGYGNTIYF.